Listed below are T cell receptor beta chains from one sample, sequenced in a study of tumor and adjacent non-tumor tissue in lung cancer. TCRdb reprocessed the multiplex PCR reads with MiXCR, giving one entry per CDR3 protein. The top ten hold around 28% of the sample, which has 40,000 to 50,000 distinct CDR3 sequences, less than 70% seen once. Sequences were obtained from distant non-tumor lung tissue. The origin of the receptors is a woman in her 70s with non-small cell lung cancer. Each CDR3 is given with its conserved first and last residue. A D gene is named only where the DNA matches it firmly. Size is stated for part of the rows, as once, few or many counts, or as a class when the clone is expanded.

size	V	J	length	D	DNA	CDR3
NA	TRBV4-2	TRBJ1-1	14	TRBD1	TGTGCCAGCAGCCCGGACAGGGCGCACACTGAAGCTTTCTTC	CASSPDRAHTEAFF
NA	TRBV6-5	TRBJ2-6	19	NA	TGTGCCAGCAGCCCCGGTGGGCGACTTCGCTACTCTGGGGCCAACGTCCTGACTTTC	CASSPGGRLRYSGANVLTF
medium-sized	TRBV4-2	TRBJ2-7	14	TRBD2	TGTGCCAGCAGCCACCAGCGGGATTCCTACGAGCAGTACTTC	CASSHQRDSYEQYF
NA	TRBV6-1	TRBJ2-1	16	NA	TGTGTCAGCAGTGAAGCCCCAGGGCTATACTATAATGAGCAGTTCTTC	CVSSEAPGLYYNEQFF
NA	TRBV29-1	TRBJ2-1	15	TRBD2	TGCAGCGTTGAAGACTGGCTAGCGGCCGACAATGAGCAGTCCTTC	CSVEDWLAADNEQSF
many	TRBV29-1	TRBJ1-6	15	NA	TGCAGCGTTGAGGTCAGGGGCTCCTATAATTCACCCCTCCACTTT	CSVEVRGSYNSPLHF
NA	TRBV10-2	TRBJ1-1	15	NA	TGCGCCGGCAGTGAAGTCAGGGTAATGAACACTGCAGCTTTCTTT	CAGSEVRVMNTAAFF
NA	TRBV29-1	TRBJ2-1	13	NA	TGCAGCGTTGAAGGGACAGTGCGCAATGAGCAGTTCTTC	CSVEGTVRNEQFF
many	TRBV6-5	TRBJ2-5	15	TRBD2	TGTGCCAGCAGTCCATATAGCGGGAGTCGAGAGACCCAGTACTTC	CASSPYSGSRETQYF
NA	TRBV29-1	TRBJ2-1	15	TRBD2	TGCAGCGTTGCCACCAGCGGGAGTTTCAGCAATGAGCAGTTCTTC	CSVATSGSFSNEQFF
NA	TRBV12-3/TRBV12-4	TRBJ2-7	14	NA	TGTGTCAGTCAAGAACAGGGTCCGCCGTACAAGCAGTACTTC	CVSQEQGPPYKQYF
NA	TRBV28	TRBJ1-5	12	NA	TGTGCCATAAAAAGGAGCAATCAGTCCCAGCATTTT	CAIKRSNQSQHF
once	TRBV6-1	TRBJ2-2	16	TRBD2	TGTGCCAGTAGTGATAACGGGAGGGCCGACACCGGGGAGTTGTTTTTT	CASSDNGRADTGELFF
NA	TRBV5-1	TRBJ1-2	14	TRBD1	TGCGCCAGCAGCTTGATGACAGGGAACTATGGCTACACCTTC	CASSLMTGNYGYTF
few	TRBV11-1	TRBJ2-1	16	TRBD2	TGTGTCAGCAGCTTAGCCCTAGCGGGCCTGTACAACGAGCAGTTATTC	CVSSLALAGLYNEQLF
NA	TRBV28	TRBJ2-7	11	NA	TGTGCCAGCAGTTTCTACTACGAGCAGAACTTC	CASSFYYEQNF
NA	TRBV5-1	TRBJ2-5	15	NA	TGCGCCAGCAGCTTGGGATCCGGGGGCCGGGAGACCCAGTACTTC	CASSLGSGGRETQYF
many	TRBV20-1	TRBJ2-3	15	NA	TGCAGTGCTAACACCGGGGAGACGCACACAGATACGCAGTATTTT	CSANTGETHTDTQYF
NA	TRBV7-8	TRBJ1-1	16	NA	NA	CASSSTWGDGNIEALF
many	TRBV10-3	TRBJ2-7	15	NA	TGTGCCATCAGTGAGCGGGCTAGCCCCCAAAGCGAGCAGTACTTC	CAISERASPQSEQYF
NA	TRBV4-2	TRBJ2-3	18	NA	TGTACCAGCTGCCAAGATGTGGTAGGAGGAACTAGCACAGATACGCAGTATTTT	CTSCQDVVGGTSTDTQYF
NA	TRBV6-5	TRBJ2-3	15	NA	TGTGCCAGCAGTTACTCATTCATGAACTCAGATACGCAGTATTTT	CASSYSFMNSDTQYF
NA	TRBV5-6	TRBJ2-1	17	TRBD2	TGTGCCAGCAACTTGGAGTGGTTGGGCGGGGGGGGAAATGAGCAGTTCTTC	CASNLEWLGGGGNEQFF
NA	TRBV29-1	TRBJ1-2	12	NA	TGCAGCGTGGAGGCCGGGGTCTATAGCTACACCTTC	CSVEAGVYSYTF
many	TRBV20-1	TRBJ2-3	12	TRBD2	TGCAGTGCCCCCCTCACTAGCGGGGGACAGTATTTT	CSAPLTSGGQYF